What follows are 21 T cell receptor beta chains derived from one specimen sequenced in a study of blood T cells in healthy people across ages (dated by TCRdb to the mid-2010s). Receptors were amplified or captured by 5' RACE. Sequenced on an Illumina HiSeq 2500. A second PCR of about 6 to 11 cycles was performed with a sample-barcoded 5' primer and a J-beta primer mix. Using fastp trimming at Q25 and MiXCR clonotype assembly, TCRdb reanalyzed the public sequencing data and kept in-frame beta chains. All rows with the same CDR3 protein become a single entry with the most common DNA and genes. Here the sample has about 800,000 distinct CDR3 sequences; roughly 25% occur a single time. In total, the top ten clones hold more than 3% of the sample. The sample was also reused in another study, on T cells of mothers and their children.

Sequences were obtained from blood. The receptors come from a boy between 10 and 17 years old in good health.

The rearrangement joins TRBV28 to TRBJ2-6; no firm D call. Germline V gene lookup returns CDR1 MDHEN and CDR2 SYDVKM. V shed 3 bases and J shed 1 base, with 7 bases lying between them. The CDR3 runs to 15 residues. CDR3 sequence reads: CASSFRKSGANVLTF. CDR3 nucleotide sequence: TGTGCCAGCAGTTTCCGCAAGTCTGGGGCCAACGTCCTGACTTTC.

The table lists this clonotype with a count of one. The chain recombines TRBV4-3 with TRBJ2-5, with 8 nucleotides matching TRBD1. The J call could be wrong; TRBJ2-1 is a better fit for the DNA end. CDR1 is LGHNA and CDR2 is YSLEER in the germline V gene. The CDR3 is 20 amino acids. In DNA, the CDR3 is TGCGCCAGCAGCCACCAACTCTCGACAGGGGAAGGGATCGGGACCAATGAGCAGTTCTTC. As protein: CASSHQLSTGEGIGTNEQFF.

The chain uses TRBV6-1 and TRBJ2-4; 10 bases are shared with TRBD1. The trim removed 6 bases at V and 2 bases at J, leaving 19 bases unmatched. CDR3 length equals 20 residues. Germline assignment: CDR1 MNHNS and CDR2 SASEGT. This CDR3 is CASSKTVGTGAQETKNIQYF. The CDR3 DNA reads as TGTGCCAGCAGCAAGACTGTGGGGACAGGGGCTCAGGAAACCAAAAACATTCAGTACTTC.

The V and J genes are TRBV27 and TRBJ2-5, with D possibly TRBD2 on 6 matching bases. The J call may be incorrect, as the DNA end agrees better with TRBJ2-1. Germline V lookup: CDR1 MNHEY, CDR2 SMNVEV (reference sequence). This CDR3 region has 14 residues. CDR3 sequence: CASSFGVAENEQFF. The CDR3 region has the DNA TGTGCCAGCAGTTTTGGCGTAGCGGAGAATGAGCAGTTCTTC.

V is TRBV6-2 or TRBV6-3 and J is TRBJ1-1; tentatively, D is TRBD1 (6 bases). CDR3 length equals 12 residues. The V and J ends lost 8 bases and 4 bases respectively, with 11 bases between them. Germline loops: CDR1 MNHEY, CDR2 SVGEGT. In DNA, the CDR3 is TGTGCCAGCGTCTCGGGGGCCACTGAAGCTTTCTTT. It encodes CASVSGATEAFF.

With respect to this clonotype: Compared with germline, one end of the junction differs, possibly owing to a read error. This chain links TRBV4-1 with TRBJ2-1; TRBD2 matches at 7 bases. The CDR3 contains 15 residues. Germline CDR1 reads MGHRA; CDR2 reads YSYEKL. The CDR3 is CASSPWAGEWNEQFF. CDR3 bases: TGCGCCAGTAGCCCCTGGGCGGGAGAGTGGAATGAGCAGTTCTTC.

This clonotype occurred a few times. The CDR3 here is CASSPPGQGWNEQFF. As DNA, the CDR3 is TGTGCCAGCAGCCCTCCGGGACAGGGGTGGAATGAGCAGTTCTTC. V usage is TRBV7-9 and J usage is TRBJ2-1, with TRBD1 matching over 10 bases. From germline, CDR1 is SEHNR and CDR2 FQNEAQ (reference sequence). CDR3 length equals 15 residues. V trimming: 5 bases; J trimming: 7 bases; junction bases outside the gene matches: 8.

The sample holds a few counts of this clonotype. The genes are TRBV25-1 and TRBJ1-2, with 9 bases lining up with TRBD1. Germline-derived CDR1 and CDR2 are MGHDK and SYGVNS. CDR3 length equals 13 residues. With V trimmed by 9 bases and J by 6 bases, 8 bases remained unmatched. CDR3 sequence: CASQQGAFDGYTF. Here the CDR3 DNA reads TGTGCCAGTCAACAGGGGGCTTTCGATGGCTACACCTTC.

This clonotype was recorded at least ten times. The chain has TRBV5-1 and TRBJ2-4; maybe TRBD2 (5 bases). The germline CDR1 and CDR2 sequences are SGHRS and YFSETQ. V lost 4 bases, J lost 0 bases, and 23 bases lay in between. CDR3 length: 19 amino acids. The DNA of the CDR3 is TGCGCCAGCAGCCCCATGAGGGCGGATCTACAACTAGCCAAAAACATTCAGTACTTC. It is translated as CASSPMRADLQLAKNIQYF.

The table lists this clonotype with a few counts. The chain links TRBV27 to TRBJ2-1; 12 bases align to TRBD2. Germline-derived CDR1 and CDR2 are MNHEY and SMNVEV (reference sequence). V trimming: 0 bases; J trimming: 4 bases; junction bases outside the gene matches: 4. CDR3 length: 17 amino acids. The CDR3 sequence is CASSLSGLAGGYNEQFF. The CDR3 DNA reads TGTGCCAGCAGTTTATCGGGCCTAGCGGGAGGGTACAATGAGCAGTTCTTC.

A few counts support this clonotype. The chain joins TRBV6-1 to TRBJ2-4; 9 nucleotides match TRBD2. This CDR3 region has 14 residues. Germline lookup yields CDR1 MNHNS and CDR2 SASEGT. Losses at the gene ends were 8 bases for V and 3 bases for J; bases not matched to a gene: 5. This chain's CDR3 is CASGGGRGKNIQYF. CDR3 nucleotide sequence: TGTGCCAGCGGGGGCGGGAGGGGCAAAAACATTCAGTACTTC.

The chain couples TRBV7-3 to TRBJ2-3; 7 nucleotides agree with TRBD1. V was pared by 7 bases and J by 2 bases, with 24 bases of the junction left unmatched. Germline V lookup: CDR1 SGHTA, CDR2 FQGTGA. The CDR3 runs to 20 residues. The CDR3 loop reads CASIPRAGTANTKHTDTQYF. The CDR3 nucleotides are TGTGCCAGCATCCCTAGAGCCGGGACAGCCAACACGAAACACACAGATACGCAGTATTTT.

The V and J genes are TRBV7-8 and TRBJ2-7; 9 bases agree with TRBD2. CDR1 SGHVS and CDR2 FQNEAQ come from the germline V gene. The CDR3 runs 16 residues. V lost 5 bases to trimming and J lost 4 bases; unmatched junction nucleotides: 12. In DNA form, the CDR3 reads TGTGCCAGCAGCCGCGGAGGTCTAGCGGGATTGTACGAGCAGTACTTC. Translation: CASSRGGLAGLYEQYF.

The rearrangement links TRBV28 to TRBJ2-5; possibly TRBD1 for D (6 bases). TRBJ2-7 matches the DNA end more closely, so the J call is doubtful. The CDR3 runs 16 residues. Per the germline V gene, CDR1 is MDHEN and CDR2 is SYDVKM. Here the CDR3 reads CASSGLRQASSYEQYF. In DNA, the CDR3 is TGTGCCAGCAGCGGGTTACGACAGGCAAGCTCCTACGAGCAGTACTTC.

This clonotype was seen a few times. This rearrangement joins TRBV20-1 to TRBJ2-3; 7 bases line up with TRBD2. The CDR3 runs 16 residues. Trimming took 5 bases from V and 0 from J; bases not matched to a gene: 11. From germline, CDR1 is DFQATT and CDR2 SNEGSKA (reference sequence). This CDR3 is CSAGGGGVASTDTQYF. The CDR3 bases are TGCAGTGCTGGTGGTGGGGGGGTCGCTAGCACAGATACGCAGTATTTT.

This clonotype counts as medium-sized. This sequence joins TRBV20-1 and TRBJ2-5, with 11 nucleotides matching TRBD2. V lost 1 base, J lost 0 bases, and 1 base stayed unmatched. CDR3 size: 15 residues. From germline, CDR1 is DFQATT and CDR2 SNEGSKA (reference sequence). CDR3 sequence (DNA): TGCAGTGCTAGAGGGGGACTAGCGGACCAAGAGACCCAGTACTTC. Encoded protein: CSARGGLADQETQYF.

The chain joins TRBV5-1 to TRBJ2-7, with TRBD1 identical over 9 bases. The germline gives CDR1 SGHRS, CDR2 YFSETQ. CDR3 length: 16 residues. J was trimmed by 7 bases and V by 3 bases; bases with no gene match: 14. The CDR3 spells CASSSSGTGLSREQYF. Written as DNA, the CDR3 is TGCGCCAGCAGCTCCTCCGGGACAGGGCTTAGTAGAGAGCAGTACTTC.

The V call is TRBV28, the J call TRBJ1-4, with D possibly TRBD1 on 5 matching bases. The CDR3 covers 13 residues. V was pared by 7 bases and J by 8 bases, with 14 bases between. Germline V CDR1 and CDR2: MDHEN, SYDVKM. The CDR3 here is CASNFRDSEKLFF. The CDR3 DNA follows: TGTGCCAGCAACTTCAGGGACTCGGAAAAACTGTTTTTT.

The V gene is TRBV20-1, the J gene TRBJ1-1, with 7 bases identical to TRBD1. Trimming removed 3 bases from V and 4 bases from J; junction bases left unmatched: 8. The CDR3 spans 14 residues. From germline, CDR1 is DFQATT and CDR2 SNEGSKA (reference sequence). For the CDR3, the DNA is TGCAGTGCTAGGGTCCAGGGGGGCGGCACTGAAGCTTTCTTT. It is translated as CSARVQGGGTEAFF.

This clonotype was seen only a few times. An end of the junction does not agree with germline; a read error may underlie this. V is TRBV20-1 and J is TRBJ1-4; 8 positions agree with TRBD1. The CDR3 totals 12 residues. Germline V lookup: CDR1 DFQATT, CDR2 SNEGSKA (reference sequence). The CDR3 nucleotides read TGCAGTGGCAGGGGGCCAGGGGAAAAATTGTTTTTT. It codes for CSGRGPGEKLFF.

V is TRBV6-6 and J is TRBJ2-5, with D possibly being TRBD1 (8 bases). CDR1 and CDR2 (germline): MNHNY, SVGAGI (reference sequence). Trimming shortened V by 3 bases and J by 0 bases, and 11 bases separated the two germline ends. The CDR3 sequence is 15 residues long. CDR3 loop: CASSYTGGDQETQYF. The CDR3 DNA sequence: TGTGCCAGCAGTTATACAGGGGGGGACCAAGAGACCCAGTACTTC.